This TCR beta chain derives from a study of molecular identifiers for immune sequencing clone quantification. The CDR3 contains 16 residues. Previously reported methods and listed TCR primers produced the bulk TCR libraries. From the PCR reads, TCRdb called clonotypes with MiXCR, one entry per CDR3 protein. The table includes approximately 670,000 distinct CDR3 sequences, about 20% detected once. About this clonotype: The junction differs from germline at one of its ends, possibly a read error.

Naive CD8 sequencing libraries were generated from approximately 20,000 to 1,000,000 sorted cells, with 10%, 30% or 50% RNA as input. Sequencing was done on a sample of naive CD8+ T cells from blood, with Jurkat cell RNA spiked in. Noted subset: FACS-sorted CD8+CD4-CCR7+CD45RA+ naive T cells. This sequence was found in a human donor in good health. Some libraries in this study had Jurkat cell RNA spiked in. The rearrangement links TRBV5-3 to TRBJ1-4, with no clear D. TRBV5-3 carries the ORF label, with uncertain function. The CDR3 DNA reads as TGTGCCAGCAGCTTGTGCGTGTCAGAAGGAAATGAAAAACTGTTTTTT. The encoded protein is CASSLCVSEGNEKLFF.